This T cell receptor (beta chain) is drawn from a study of T cell responses to AZD1222 COVID-19 vaccine. Study-level findings and limits: Possibly, clonal diversity was underestimated; donors were largely white British and included more females.

The table came from immunoSEQ multiplex PCR; TCRdb's copy has only in-frame clones and leaves some out. The data contain approximately 42,000 clones, roughly 88% of them singletons. In germline, CDR1 is SGHTA, CDR2 FQGTGA. The CDR3 is 13 amino acids. Germline trimming cut 6 bases from V and 5 bases from J; bases unmatched to any gene: 6. Analyses pooled second doses at about 4 or about 12 weeks. For this clone: No antigen is known for it.

The sequences come from peripheral blood, collected 28 days after the second AZD1222 dose. The chain employs TRBV7-3 and TRBJ2-5; 7 nucleotides agree with TRBD1. This receptor was identified in an adult who received the AZD1222 COVID-19 vaccine. This chain's CDR3 is CASSRGRIETQYF. DNA for the CDR3: TGTGCCAGCAGTAGGGGGCGCATCGAGACCCAGTACTTC.